These T cell receptor beta chains were read from a single sample in a study of cytomegalovirus exposure and HLA in healthy donors. TCRdb keeps only in-frame clones here, not all; method: immunoSEQ multiplex PCR. The profile covers approximately 110,000 clones, with about four fifths appearing a single time and roughly 4% taken by the ten largest. The sequenced sample consisted of PBMCs. These receptors came from a man aged 35-49 years in good health and CMV-seronegative. CDR3s include the opening cysteine and the closing phenylalanine or tryptophan. Fields, in order: D gene, J gene, V gene, clone size, CDR3 protein, CDR3 DNA. The D gene is left open where the match is weak. For some rows the clone size is stated as once, few or many, or as a class when expanded; others skip it.

.	TRBJ1-5	TRBV7-9	.	CASSSGISQPQHF	TGTGCCAGCAGCTCAGGGATCAGCCAGCCCCAGCATTTT
TRBD1	TRBJ1-2	TRBV6-5	once	CASSRTGGDGYTF	TGTGCCAGCAGTAGAACAGGGGGAGACGGCTACACCTTC
.	TRBJ1-2	TRBV6-6	once	CASRTNGYTF	TGTGCCAGCAGAACTAACGGCTACACCTTC
.	TRBJ1-3	TRBV5-4	.	CASSLGGDFSGNTIYF	TGTGCCAGCAGCTTGGGGGGGGACTTCTCTGGAAACACCATATATTTT
TRBD1	TRBJ2-3	TRBV4-3	few	CASSPGTGRGPTDTQYF	TGCGCCAGCAGCCCGGGGACAGGGAGGGGCCCCACAGATACGCAGTATTTT
.	TRBJ2-1	TRBV19	.	CASTPPNSGVAFF	TGTGCCAGTACCCCCCCTAATAGCGGCGTTGCGTTCTTC
TRBD2	TRBJ2-5	TRBV9	.	CASSGGLAEETQYF	TGTGCCAGCAGCGGGGGACTAGCGGAAGAGACCCAGTACTTC
TRBD1	TRBJ2-1	TRBV25-1	few	CASSESRGTGNEQFF	TGTGCCAGCAGTGAATCTCGGGGGACAGGCAATGAGCAGTTCTTC
.	TRBJ1-2	TRBV4-3	few	CASSQTPDRSGYTF	TGCGCCAGCAGCCAAACCCCGGACAGAAGTGGCTACACCTTC
TRBD1	TRBJ1-4	TRBV28	.	CASSQTDRGSNEKLFF	TGTGCCAGCAGTCAAACCGACAGGGGATCTAATGAAAAACTGTTTTTT
TRBD1	TRBJ2-2	TRBV7-2	once	CASSKLRGQGTGELFF	TGTGCCAGCAGCAAACTCAGGGGGCAGGGCACCGGGGAGCTGTTTTTT
.	TRBJ1-6	TRBV11-3	.	CASPTGNFYNSPLHF	TGTGCCAGCCCAACAGGGAACTTCTATAATTCACCCCTCCACTTT
TRBD2	TRBJ2-3	TRBV7-3	.	CASSSWGGDTQYF	TGTGCCAGCAGCTCGTGGGGGGGGGATACGCAGTATTTT
TRBD1	TRBJ2-7	TRBV29-1	.	CSVEIDRGIRYEQYF	TGCAGCGTTGAAATCGACAGGGGAATTCGTTACGAGCAGTACTTC
.	TRBJ2-1	TRBV5-1	.	CASSYSSYNEQFF	TGCGCCAGCAGCTATAGCTCCTACAATGAGCAGTTCTTC
.	TRBJ1-4	TRBV29-1	.	CSATGLGEKLFF	TGCAGCGCGACAGGATTGGGTGAAAAACTGTTTTTT
.	TRBJ1-2	TRBV6-5	.	CASWSSRGDYGYTF	TGTGCCAGCTGGTCGTCTCGCGGAGACTATGGCTACACCTTC
.	TRBJ1-1	TRBV20-1	.	CSARGWISFF	TGCAGTGCCAGGGGTTGGATATCTTTCTTT
.	TRBJ1-2	TRBV19	once	CASSLANYGYTF	TGTGCCAGTTCACTGGCTAACTATGGCTACACCTTC
.	TRBJ1-1	TRBV7-2	.	CASSFGGAGRNTEAFF	TGTGCCAGCAGCTTCGGAGGGGCAGGTAGAAACACTGAAGCTTTCTTT
.	TRBJ2-1	TRBV5-1	.	CASSLTGSFSDEQFF	TGCGCCAGCAGCTTGACAGGGTCTTTCTCCGATGAGCAGTTCTTC
.	TRBJ2-7	TRBV27	.	CASSLVAGAVNLYF	TGTGCCAGCAGTTTAGTGGCCGGAGCGGTAAACCTGTACTTC
.	TRBJ1-2	TRBV9	.	CASSVGGLGGVYTF	TGTGCCAGCAGCGTAGGGGGCCTAGGGGGTGTCTACACCTTC
TRBD2	TRBJ2-1	TRBV5-1	.	CASSPTSGGGSSYNEQFF	TGCGCCAGCAGCCCTACTAGCGGGGGGGGCAGCTCCTACAATGAGCAGTTCTTC
.	TRBJ1-1	TRBV7-8	.	CASSPQGGAEAFF	TGTGCCAGCAGCCCTCAGGGTGGAGCTGAAGCTTTCTTT
.	TRBJ1-3	TRBV6-5	.	CASRQGVTGNTIYF	TGTGCCAGCAGGCAGGGTGTGACTGGAAACACCATATATTTT
.	TRBJ1-4	TRBV2	.	CAGHRTTNEKLFF	TGTGCCGGTCACAGGACAACTAATGAAAAACTGTTTTTT
.	TRBJ1-1	TRBV28	.	CASSLGSTANTEAFF	TGTGCCAGCAGTTTAGGGTCGACAGCGAACACTGAAGCTTTCTTT
.	TRBJ1-3	TRBV20-1	few	CSASTGDTIYF	TGCAGTGCTAGTACAGGTGACACCATATATTTT
TRBD1	TRBJ1-1	TRBV7-9	.	CASSLHQGATEAFF	TGTGCCAGCAGCCTCCACCAGGGGGCCACTGAAGCTTTCTTT
.	TRBJ2-5	TRBV25-1	few	CASSEWRGQETQYF	TGTGCCAGCAGTGAATGGAGGGGACAAGAGACCCAGTACTTC
TRBD1	TRBJ1-4	TRBV15	.	CATSTGQGGTNEKLFF	TGTGCCACCAGCACCGGACAGGGGGGAACTAATGAAAAACTGTTTTTT
.	TRBJ1-5	TRBV18	once	CASSPGGWSNQPQHF	TGTGCCAGCTCACCAGGGGGCTGGAGCAATCAGCCCCAGCATTTT
.	TRBJ2-3	TRBV28	once	CASSPPPGVDTQYF	TGTGCCAGCAGTCCCCCTCCGGGAGTGGATACGCAGTATTTT
.	TRBJ1-5	TRBV4-1	.	CASSHVQEGNQPQHF	TGCGCCAGCAGCCATGTGCAGGAGGGGAATCAGCCCCAGCATTTT
.	TRBJ2-5	TRBV7-2	few	CASSLDRLGTQYF	TGTGCCAGCAGCTTAGACAGGCTCGGGACCCAGTACTTC
.	TRBJ2-1	TRBV13	.	CASSPRVRRGNEQFF	TGTGCCAGCAGCCCTAGGGTGCGGAGGGGCAATGAGCAGTTCTTC
TRBD2	TRBJ2-5	TRBV5-6	.	CASSLWLAGAETQYF	TGTGCCAGCAGCTTGTGGCTAGCGGGGGCAGAGACCCAGTACTTC
TRBD1	TRBJ1-2	TRBV10-3	.	CAISFGQGPGANYGYTF	TGTGCCATCAGTTTCGGACAGGGTCCTGGAGCTAACTATGGCTACACCTTC
.	TRBJ1-2	TRBV6-1	.	CASSEAPTVEANYGYTF	TGTGCCAGCAGTGAAGCGCCGACTGTAGAGGCGAACTATGGCTACACCTTC
.	TRBJ2-1	TRBV6-1	.	CASSVNYNEQFF	TGTGCCAGCAGTGTAAACTACAATGAGCAGTTCTTC
TRBD1	TRBJ1-1	TRBV6-6	.	CASSRGQGNTEAFF	TGTGCCAGCAGCCGAGGACAGGGGAACACTGAAGCTTTCTTT
.	TRBJ2-2	TRBV5-6	.	CASSLDQGRAGELFF	TGTGCCAGCAGCTTGGATCAGGGGAGGGCCGGGGAGCTGTTTTTT
.	TRBJ2-7	TRBV4-1	.	CASSQPKIGYEQYF	TGCGCCAGCAGTCAACCTAAAATTGGCTACGAGCAGTACTTC
.	TRBJ1-6	TRBV14	.	CASSQTQGLNSPLHF	TGTGCCAGCAGCCAAACCCAGGGACTTAATTCACCCCTCCACTTT
TRBD1	TRBJ1-6	TRBV5-1	.	CASSPQTGQNSPLHF	TGCGCCAGCAGCCCGCAGACAGGGCAAAATTCACCCCTCCACTTT
.	TRBJ2-3	TRBV5-8	.	CASSLISDTQYF	TGTGCCAGCAGCTTGATCTCAGATACGCAGTATTTT
.	TRBJ2-1	TRBV7-9	.	CASSLGGMASSYNEQFF	TGTGCCAGCAGCTTAGGTGGTATGGCCAGCTCCTACAATGAGCAGTTCTTC
.	TRBJ2-4	TRBV13	.	CASSLKGVNIQYF	TGTGCCAGCAGCTTAAAGGGGGTAAACATTCAGTACTTC